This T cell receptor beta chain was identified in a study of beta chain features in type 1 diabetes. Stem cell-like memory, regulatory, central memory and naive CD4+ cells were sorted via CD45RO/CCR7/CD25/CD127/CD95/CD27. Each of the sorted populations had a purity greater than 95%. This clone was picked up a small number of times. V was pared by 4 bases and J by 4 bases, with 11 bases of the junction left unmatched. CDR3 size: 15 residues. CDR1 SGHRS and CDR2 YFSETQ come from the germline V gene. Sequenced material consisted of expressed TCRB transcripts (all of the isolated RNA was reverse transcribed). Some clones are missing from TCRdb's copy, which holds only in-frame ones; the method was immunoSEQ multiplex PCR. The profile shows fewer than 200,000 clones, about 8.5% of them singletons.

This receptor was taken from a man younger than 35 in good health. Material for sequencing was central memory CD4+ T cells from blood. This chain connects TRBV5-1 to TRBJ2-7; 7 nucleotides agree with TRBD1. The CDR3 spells CASSPGVGGGYEQYF. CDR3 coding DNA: TGCGCCAGCAGCCCCGGGGTAGGGGGCGGGTACGAGCAGTACTTC.